The next 8 T cell receptor beta chains were all read from a single sample in a study of OX40 agonist ivuxolimab in advanced cancers. Method: immunoSEQ multiplex PCR; TCRdb's copy keeps in-frame clones and lacks some. The table lists about 76,000 clones, approximately 89% of them singletons. The input for sequencing was CD4+ or CD8+ T cells sorted from blood, taken in a trial of the OX40 agonist ivuxolimab. All receptors come from an adult with an advanced solid tumor such as melanoma, head and neck, liver or kidney cancer.

V usage is TRBV5-1 and J usage is TRBJ2-3, with 8 bases matching TRBD2. Looked up from germline, CDR1 is SGHRS and CDR2 is YFSETQ. CDR3 size: 15 residues. Trimming took 4 bases from V and 0 from J; bases not matched to a gene: 4. The CDR3 region is CASSQAGASTDTQYF. DNA for the CDR3: TGCGCCAGCAGCCAAGCGGGAGCTAGCACAGATACGCAGTATTTT.

J is TRBJ2-2 and V is TRBV4-1; D possibly matches TRBD1 or TRBD2 (5 bases each). This CDR3 is built from 16 residues. Deletions cut 0 bases from V and 6 bases from J, with 14 bases between. From germline, CDR1 is MGHRA and CDR2 YSYEKL. The CDR3 bases are TGCGCCAGCAGCCAAGATGGGACGGCCGGCTCCGGGGAGCTGTTTTTT. This codes for CASSQDGTAGSGELFF.

This clone was picked up a small number of times. The chain links TRBV7-9 to TRBJ2-7; 7 nucleotides agree with TRBD1. Trimming at V came to 4 bases and at J to 0 bases, leaving 6 bases not matched to a gene. The CDR3 is 15 residues long. Germline values: CDR1 SEHNR, CDR2 FQNEAQ (reference sequence). The CDR3, as DNA: TGTGCCAGCAGCTCGTCCGACAGGGACTCCTACGAGCAGTACTTC. Its protein product is CASSSSDRDSYEQYF.

The genes are TRBV5-6 and TRBJ2-3; no definite D call. V was shortened by 6 bases and J by 6 bases, with 20 bases between the two germline ends. Germline V gene sequence: CDR1 SGHDT, CDR2 YYEEEE. The CDR3 spans 15 residues. CDR3 nucleotide sequence: TGTGCCAGCACCCCTCGCCCTAATAGGGCGGATACGCAGTATTTT. Protein sequence: CASTPRPNRADTQYF.

This chain joins TRBV7-9 and TRBJ2-7, with 9 nucleotides matching TRBD2. The CDR3 sequence is 11 residues long. The J segment lost 5 bases and the V segment lost 8 bases, leaving 1 base of the junction unmatched. Germline V gene sequence: CDR1 SEHNR, CDR2 FQNEAQ (reference sequence). The CDR3 protein is CASVAGDEQYF. CDR3 nucleotides: TGTGCCAGCGTAGCGGGAGACGAGCAGTACTTC.

V usage is TRBV6-5 and J usage is TRBJ1-3; D is possibly TRBD1 (5 bases). This CDR3 comprises 15 residues. With 6 bases removed from V and 8 bases from J, the gap between germline ends came to 20 bases. The germline V gene has CDR1 MNHEY and CDR2 SVGAGI. The CDR3 spells CASRRLGPLGDTIYF. Written as DNA, the CDR3 is TGTGCCAGCAGAAGACTGGGGCCGCTCGGGGACACCATATATTTT.

Only one count was recorded for this clone. This chain connects TRBV4-2 to TRBJ2-6; a weak D match, TRBD2 (6 bases). The V gene's germline CDR1 is LGHNA and CDR2 YNFKEQ. CDR3 length: 17 amino acids. V was pared by 0 bases and J by 0 bases, with 9 bases between. The CDR3 DNA reads TGTGCCAGCAGCCAAGAACCGCGGGGCTCTGGGGCCAACGTCCTGACTTTC. Protein product: CASSQEPRGSGANVLTF.

This CDR3 is CASSSLGGRVLAGGPGNEQFF. CDR3 DNA sequence: TGTGCCAGCAGCTCACTGGGCGGAAGGGTCCTAGCGGGAGGGCCGGGCAATGAGCAGTTCTTC. The rearrangement links TRBV28 to TRBJ2-1; 12 nucleotides line up with TRBD2. Germline V CDR1 and CDR2: MDHEN, SYDVKM. The CDR3 spans 21 residues. With 6 bases clipped from V and 6 bases from J, the junction kept 24 bases outside the gene matches.